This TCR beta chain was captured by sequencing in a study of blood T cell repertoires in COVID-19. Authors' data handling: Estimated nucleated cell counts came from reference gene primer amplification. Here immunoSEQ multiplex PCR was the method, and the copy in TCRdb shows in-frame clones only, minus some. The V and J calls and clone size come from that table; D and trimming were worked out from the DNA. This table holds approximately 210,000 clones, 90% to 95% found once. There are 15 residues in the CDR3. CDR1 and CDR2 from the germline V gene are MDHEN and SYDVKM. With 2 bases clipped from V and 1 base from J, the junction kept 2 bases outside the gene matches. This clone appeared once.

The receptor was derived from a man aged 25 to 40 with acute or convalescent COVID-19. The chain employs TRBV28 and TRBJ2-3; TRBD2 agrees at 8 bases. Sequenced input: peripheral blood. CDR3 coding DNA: TGTGCCAGCAGTTTAAAGCGGGAGTGCACAGATACGCAGTATTTT. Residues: CASSLKRECTDTQYF.